Below, 2 T cell receptor beta chains from the same sample are listed, as sequenced in a study of T cells in localized non-small cell lung cancer. Measured with immunoSEQ multiplex PCR; TCRdb has only the in-frame clones, and not every one. This table holds 70,000 to 95,000 clones, approximately 91% found once. The source material was PBMCs, sampled before any cancer treatment. The receptors were sampled from a woman aged 40 to 75 with stage II squamous cell lung carcinoma.

The J gene is TRBJ1-1, the V gene TRBV27, with 9 positions matching TRBD1. The CDR3 has 14 amino acids. The ends lost 6 bases at V and 3 bases at J; junction bases unmatched: 5. Germline V gene data show CDR1 as MNHEY and CDR2 as SMNVEV (reference sequence). CDR3 sequence reads: CASRNGQGYTEAFF. In nucleotides, the CDR3 is TGTGCCAGCAGAAATGGACAGGGGTACACTGAAGCTTTCTTT.

V and J are TRBV5-4 and TRBJ2-6; 8 bases map to TRBD2. Looked up from germline, CDR1 is SGHNT and CDR2 is YYREEE (reference sequence). The J segment lost 1 base and the V segment lost 4 bases, leaving 1 base of the junction unmatched. The CDR3 loop spans 15 amino acids. Here the CDR3 DNA reads TGTGCCAGCAGCCGGGAGGGATCTGGGGCCAACGTCCTGACTTTC. Translating it yields CASSREGSGANVLTF.